This T cell receptor beta chain was found in a study of vaccination and CD4 T cells after COVID-19. The junction had 5 bases not matched to a gene; V was cut back by 5 bases and J by 7 bases. This CDR3 has 13 residues. Per germline, CDR1 DFQATT and CDR2 SNEGSKA (reference sequence). TCRdb redid the calling of the PCR reads with MiXCR, one entry per CDR3 protein. The sample records about 20,000 distinct CDR3 sequences, 55% to 65% being singletons. This clonotype was counted only a few times. The TCR comes from a human donor who had recovered from COVID-19. This specimen was CD4+ T cells from blood, taken after SARS-CoV-2 vaccination. The chain links TRBV20-1 to TRBJ1-4; 9 bases map to TRBD1. The CDR3 nucleotides are TGCAGTGCTTATGACAGGGGGAGTGAAAAACTGTTTTTT. It encodes CSAYDRGSEKLFF.